A single sample is the source of the 15 T cell receptor beta chains below, sequenced in a study of cytomegalovirus exposure and HLA in healthy donors. With 60 Vbeta and 13 Jbeta primers, the PCR was carried out. Profiling relied on immunoSEQ multiplex PCR, and the TCRdb table lists in-frame clones only, not all of them. Of under 200,000 clones listed, more than 60% are singletons. The sequencing sample was made of PBMCs. The receptor source for this set is a woman between 40 and 55 years old in good health and CMV-seropositive.

This clone was seen a few times. The genes are TRBV6-5 and TRBJ1-1; D is unresolved. The CDR3 covers 15 residues. Germline CDR1 reads MNHEY; CDR2 reads SVGAGI. V lost 2 bases and J 3 bases, leaving 13 bases between the germline ends. For the CDR3, the DNA is TGTGCCAGCAGTTACGGTCAGGCAGCTTACACTGAAGCTTTCTTT. Its protein product is CASSYGQAAYTEAFF.

This rearrangement joins TRBV28 to TRBJ1-5; no clear D. V lost 7 bases to trimming and J lost 0 bases, with 13 bases between them. The CDR3 consists of 15 residues. CDR1 is MDHEN and CDR2 is SYDVKM in the germline V gene. The CDR3 DNA sequence: TGTGCCAGCAAGAATCGAGCTTATAGCAATCAGCCCCAGCATTTT. This gives the protein CASKNRAYSNQPQHF.

V usage is TRBV5-1 and J usage is TRBJ2-3; 8 bases are shared with TRBD2. The CDR3 is 15 residues long. The V gene's germline CDR1 is SGHRS and CDR2 YFSETQ. The trim removed 2 bases at V and 4 bases at J, leaving 6 bases unmatched. The CDR3: CASSFASGGADTQYF. CDR3 DNA sequence: TGCGCCAGCAGCTTCGCCAGCGGGGGAGCAGATACGCAGTATTTT.

The V gene is TRBV16, the J gene TRBJ1-5; 8 nucleotides align to TRBD1. This CDR3 is built from 15 residues. The germline V gene has CDR1 KGHSY and CDR2 FQNENV. The V and J ends lost 5 bases and 0 bases, in that order; junction bases with no gene match: 3. CDR3 sequence (DNA): TGTGCCAGCAGCGACAGGGGTGATAGCAATCAGCCCCAGCATTTT. This gives the protein CASSDRGDSNQPQHF.

The V gene is TRBV5-8, the J gene TRBJ1-4; no clear D gene. Germline CDR1 reads SGHTS; CDR2 reads YDEGEE. The CDR3 is 14 amino acids. Trimming cost V 2 bases and J 10 bases, with 15 bases left between them. CDR3 sequence: CASSFRGSKRKLFF. The CDR3 DNA is TGTGCCAGCAGCTTCCGGGGAAGCAAGCGAAAACTGTTTTTT.

Comment on this clone: One junction end does not reproduce the germline sequence, and a read error may be involved. The chain is built from TRBV7-7 and TRBJ2-2; D is perhaps TRBD1 (5 bases). The germline CDR1 and CDR2 sequences are SSHAT and FNYEAQ (reference sequence). The CDR3 sequence is 18 residues long. Here the CDR3 reads CASSFDPTGAVVTGELFF. The CDR3 DNA reads TGTGCTAGCAGCTTCGATCCTACTGGGGCTGTAGTCACCGGGGAGCTGTTTTTT.

The chain combines TRBV5-4 with TRBJ2-5, with D perhaps matching TRBD2 (6 bases). This CDR3 comprises 14 residues. The germline V gene has CDR1 SGHNT and CDR2 YYREEE (reference sequence). V lost 3 bases and J 1 base, leaving 10 bases between the germline ends. The CDR3 loop reads CASSSGSTQETQYF. The CDR3 region has the DNA TGTGCCAGCAGCTCCGGGAGTACCCAAGAGACCCAGTACTTC.

Points on this clone: Germline is not matched at one junction end, which may reflect a read error. The chain has TRBV7-8 and TRBJ2-5; 11 bases are shared with TRBD2. Germline V CDR1 and CDR2: SGHVS, FQNEAQ. The CDR3 covers 15 residues. The CDR3 bases are TGTGCCAGCAGCGTAGCGGGGGGGCGGGACGAGACCCAGTACTTC. Translated: CASSVAGGRDETQYF. Complete variable domain (other parts from reference TRBV7-8 and TRBJ2-5): GAGVSQSPRYKVAKRGQDVALRCDPISGHVSLFWYQQALGQGPEFLTYFQNEAQLDKSGLPSDRFFAERPEGSVSTLKIQRTQQEDSAVYLCASSVAGGRDETQYFGPGTRLLVL.

This sequence joins TRBV27 and TRBJ2-2; 7 bases align to TRBD1. V was clipped by 6 bases and J by 4 bases; unmatched bases: 8. Germline loops: CDR1 MNHEY, CDR2 SMNVEV (reference sequence). This CDR3 region has 15 residues. The CDR3 DNA reads TGTGCCAGCAGACGACAGGGCATGGGCACCGGGGAGCTGTTTTTT. Amino acids: CASRRQGMGTGELFF.

The chain has TRBV30 and TRBJ2-1; possible D gene TRBD2, 6 bases. The CDR3 spans 17 residues. V was trimmed by 1 base and J by 0 bases, leaving 16 bases between them. Germline V CDR1 and CDR2: GTSNPN, SVGIG (reference sequence). This CDR3 is CAWSALSGLSSYNEQFF. In DNA form, the CDR3 reads TGTGCCTGGAGTGCACTGAGCGGGTTGAGCTCCTACAATGAGCAGTTCTTC. The full variable domain, with the rest looked up from reference TRBV30 and TRBJ2-1, is SQTIHQWPATLVQPVGSPLSLECTVEGTSNPNLYWYRQAAGRGLQLLFYSVGIGQISSEVPQNLSASRPQDRQFILSSKKLLLSDSGFYLCAWSALSGLSSYNEQFFGPGTRLTVL.

The chain joins TRBV7-2 to TRBJ2-3; D gene ambiguous. V shed 5 bases and J shed 0 bases, with 12 bases lying between them. Germline V CDR1 and CDR2: SGHTA, FQGNSA. There are 15 residues in the CDR3. In DNA form, the CDR3 reads TGTGCCAGCAGCCTGAGACCGGGTAGCACAGATACGCAGTATTTT. Its translation is CASSLRPGSTDTQYF.

The V gene is TRBV28, the J gene TRBJ1-2, with D hard to call. Deletions cut 2 bases from V and 7 bases from J, with 17 bases between. Germline loops: CDR1 MDHEN, CDR2 SYDVKM. The CDR3 has 15 amino acids. The CDR3 DNA reads TGTGCCAGCAGTTTACCGGCGAGGGTGATGGCTGGCTACACCTTC. Amino acids: CASSLPARVMAGYTF.

The rearrangement uses TRBV19 and TRBJ1-1; TRBD1 might be the D (5 bases). There are 13 residues in the CDR3. V shed 5 bases and J shed 5 bases, with 12 bases lying between them. The germline gives CDR1 LNHDA, CDR2 SQIVND (reference sequence). CDR3 amino acids: CASSPQGLTEAFF. CDR3 coding DNA: TGTGCCAGTAGTCCCCAGGGTCTAACTGAAGCTTTCTTT. The full variable domain, with the rest looked up from reference TRBV19 and TRBJ1-1, is DGGITQSPKYLFRKEGQNVTLSCEQNLNHDAMYWYRQDPGQGLRLIYYSQIVNDFQKGDIAEGYSVSREKKESFPLTVTSAQKNPTAFYLCASSPQGLTEAFFGQGTRLTVV.

The DNA of the CDR3 is TGCGCCAGCAGCAGGGACAGGGGGACAGATACGCAGTATTTT. Translation gives CASSRDRGTDTQYF. The J gene is TRBJ2-3, the V gene TRBV5-1, with 11 nucleotides matching TRBD1. V shed 4 bases, J shed 3 bases, and the junction held 1 base outside the gene matches. The CDR3 runs to 14 residues. Germline-derived CDR1 and CDR2 are SGHRS and YFSETQ.

V is TRBV5-1 and J is TRBJ2-5, with 7 bases that match TRBD1. J lost 3 bases, V lost 0 bases, and 2 bases had no gene match. Per the germline V gene, CDR1 is SGHRS and CDR2 is YFSETQ. There are 14 residues in the CDR3. This chain's CDR3 is CASSLVTGEETQYF. DNA of the CDR3: TGCGCCAGCAGCTTGGTCACAGGGGAAGAGACCCAGTACTTC.